The next 11 T cell receptor beta chains were all read from a single sample in a study of blood T cell repertoires in COVID-19. The repertoire was sequenced with immunoSEQ multiplex PCR; TCRdb's copy has only in-frame clones and lacks some. The sample consists of about 80,000 clones, around 81% of them appearing once. Specimen: peripheral blood. The source of these receptors is a human donor in a cohort sampled during active COVID-19.

There are a few counts of this clone. This chain uses TRBV7-2 with TRBJ2-6; possible D gene TRBD2, 6 bases. Germline loops: CDR1 SGHTA, CDR2 FQGNSA. The V end was cut by 1 base, the J end by 11 bases, with 12 bases between. CDR3 length equals 14 residues. The CDR3 loop reads CASSLVRREDVLTF. Here the CDR3 DNA reads TGTGCCAGCAGCTTAGTGCGGAGGGAGGACGTCCTGACTTTC.

The rearrangement uses TRBV6-1 and TRBJ1-5; TRBD1 aligns across 7 bases. This CDR3 is 16 amino acids long. Unmatched junction bases numbered 8, after V lost 4 bases and J lost 2 bases. The germline CDR1 and CDR2 sequences are MNHNS and SASEGT. The CDR3 nucleotides are TGTGCCAGCAGTGTAAGGGGGCGCAGTGGCAATCAGCCCCAGCATTTT. As protein: CASSVRGRSGNQPQHF.

The V gene is TRBV7-9, the J gene TRBJ2-3, with a weak D call TRBD2 (6 bases). The CDR3 spans 16 residues. The V gene lost 5 bases and the J gene lost 2 bases, with 17 bases spanning the gap. Germline V CDR1 and CDR2: SEHNR, FQNEAQ (reference sequence). CDR3 bases: TGTGCCAGCAGCCCGGAGGGCAGCCTCTCCACAGATACGCAGTATTTT. Protein product: CASSPEGSLSTDTQYF.

The gene calls are TRBV9 and TRBJ1-2, with a possible D match to TRBD1 (6 bases). CDR1 SGDLS and CDR2 YYNGEE come from the germline V gene. The CDR3 totals 14 residues. The V gene lost 0 bases and the J gene lost 7 bases, with 13 bases spanning the gap. The CDR3 loop is CASSVDQGWGGYTF. CDR3 coding DNA: TGTGCCAGCAGCGTAGACCAGGGGTGGGGTGGCTACACCTTC.

The gene calls are TRBV5-4 and TRBJ2-2; 7 nucleotides line up with TRBD1. This CDR3 comprises 15 residues. CDR1 is SGHNT and CDR2 is YYREEE in the germline V gene (reference sequence). V was clipped by 0 bases and J by 4 bases; unmatched bases: 3. The CDR3 DNA reads as TGTGCCAGCAGCTTGGTTCAGGGGGTCACCGGGGAGCTGTTTTTT. This encodes CASSLVQGVTGELFF.

CDR3 DNA: TGTGCCACCAGCAGAGCAAGGGGCGGGGGTTCCTACGAGCAGTACTTC. Its translation: CATSRARGGGSYEQYF. This chain uses TRBV15 with TRBJ2-7, with 7 bases fitting TRBD2. Germline CDR1 and CDR2: LNHNV and YYDKDF (reference sequence). V shed 1 base, J shed 1 base, and the junction held 7 bases outside the gene matches. The CDR3 is 16 amino acids. Complete variable domain (other parts from reference TRBV15 and TRBJ2-7): DAMVIQNPRYQVTQFGKPVTLSCSQTLNHNVMYWYQQKSSQAPKLLFHYYDKDFNNEADTPDNFQSRRPNTSFCFLDIRSPGLGDTAMYLCATSRARGGGSYEQYFGPGTRLTVT.

V is TRBV2 and J is TRBJ2-2, with D maybe TRBD1 (5 bases). The CDR3 runs to 15 residues. From germline, CDR1 is SNHLY and CDR2 FYNNEI. Trimming pared 0 bases from V and 4 bases from J, leaving 9 bases between. CDR3 bases: TGTGCCAGCAGTGAAGCCAGGGTGGGCACCGGGGAGCTGTTTTTT. This encodes CASSEARVGTGELFF.

The chain is built from TRBV18 and TRBJ1-3, with 9 positions matching TRBD1. Germline loops: CDR1 KGHSH, CDR2 LQKENI. The CDR3 length is 17 residues. Unmatched junction bases numbered 6, after V lost 2 bases and J lost 1 base. CDR3 region: CASSPRRQGVSGNTIYF. The CDR3 coding sequence is TGTGCCAGCTCACCAAGAAGACAGGGGGTGTCTGGAAACACCATATATTTT.

This chain connects TRBV27 to TRBJ2-3; unclear D gene. The V and J ends lost 3 bases and 0 bases respectively, with 10 bases between them. The CDR3 covers 15 residues. Germline CDR1 MNHEY, CDR2 SMNVEV (reference sequence). CDR3 region: CASSFWKTSTDTQYF. DNA of the CDR3: TGTGCCAGCAGTTTTTGGAAGACTAGCACAGATACGCAGTATTTT.

V gene TRBV15 combines with J gene TRBJ2-7; a weak D match, TRBD2 (6 bases). This CDR3 has 14 amino acids. V lost 0 bases and J lost 5, with 11 bases in between. Germline V lookup: CDR1 LNHNV, CDR2 YYDKDF (reference sequence). The CDR3 DNA reads as TGTGCCACCAGCAGAGATGTGGGGGGAAACGAGCAGTACTTC. Protein product: CATSRDVGGNEQYF.

This chain connects TRBV30 to TRBJ1-4, with 8 bases that match TRBD1. The ends lost 2 bases at V and 3 bases at J; junction bases unmatched: 8. This CDR3 is 16 amino acids long. Germline loops: CDR1 GTSNPN, CDR2 SVGIG (reference sequence). The CDR3 region is CAWSSDREGANEKLFF. In nucleotides, the CDR3 is TGTGCCTGGAGTTCGGACAGGGAGGGGGCTAATGAAAAACTGTTTTTT.